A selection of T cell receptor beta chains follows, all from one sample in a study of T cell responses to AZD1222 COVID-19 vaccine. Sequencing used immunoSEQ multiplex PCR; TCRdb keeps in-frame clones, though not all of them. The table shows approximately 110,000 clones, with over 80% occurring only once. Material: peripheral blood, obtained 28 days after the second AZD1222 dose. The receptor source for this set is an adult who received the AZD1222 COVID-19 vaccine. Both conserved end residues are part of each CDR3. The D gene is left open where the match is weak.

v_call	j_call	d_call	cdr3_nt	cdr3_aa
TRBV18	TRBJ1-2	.	TGTGCCAGCTCAAACCAGGGGCAGGGTGAAGGCTACACCTTC	CASSNQGQGEGYTF
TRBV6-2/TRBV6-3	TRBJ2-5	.	TGTGCCAGCAGTTACGAACGGGAGCTAAGAGAGACCCAGTACTTC	CASSYERELRETQYF
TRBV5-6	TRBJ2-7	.	TGTGCCAGCATCGAACAGGGAGTTCTCTACGAGCAGTACTTC	CASIEQGVLYEQYF
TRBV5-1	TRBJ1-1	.	TGCGCCAGCACCTTCGACAGGTTTTCTGAAGCTTTCTTT	CASTFDRFSEAFF
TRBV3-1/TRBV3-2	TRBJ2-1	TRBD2	TGTGCCAGCAGCCGCGGGACTAGCGGGATCCGGAATGAGCAGTTCTTC	CASSRGTSGIRNEQFF
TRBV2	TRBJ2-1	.	TGTGCCAGCAGTGATGGCACTCACTCCTACAATGAGCAGTTCTTC	CASSDGTHSYNEQFF
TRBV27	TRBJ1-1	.	TGTGCCAGCAGTCACGGGGTGGGTAACACTGAAGCTTTCTTT	CASSHGVGNTEAFF
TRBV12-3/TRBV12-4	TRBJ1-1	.	TGTGCCAGCAGTTTTATTACATCCTCTGAAGCTTTCTTT	CASSFITSSEAFF
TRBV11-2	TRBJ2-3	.	TGTGCCAGCAGCAATGCAGATACGCAGTATTTT	CASSNADTQYF
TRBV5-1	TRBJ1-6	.	TGCGCCAGCAGCTTTACCTCAAACTCCTATAATTCACCCCTCCACTTT	CASSFTSNSYNSPLHF
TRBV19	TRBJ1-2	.	TGTGCCAGTAGTCCCCAGGCCGCGAACTATGGCTACACCTTC	CASSPQAANYGYTF
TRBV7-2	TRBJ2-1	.	TGTGCCAGCAGCTTAACTGGCAATGAGCAGTTCTTC	CASSLTGNEQFF
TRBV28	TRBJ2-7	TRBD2	TGTGCCAGCAGTTCAGCTACCGGACTAGCGGAAACCTACGAGCAGTACTTC	CASSSATGLAETYEQYF
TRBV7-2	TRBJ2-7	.	TGTGCCAGCAGCTTAGGGCAGGAAACCTACGAGCAGTACTTC	CASSLGQETYEQYF